This TCR beta chain was identified during a study of blood T cells in healthy people across ages. Study findings and constraints: A greater number of naive CD4+ cells and higher diversity distinguished long-lived donors from aged donors.

A sample-barcoded 5' primer and a J-beta primer mix were used in a second PCR of roughly 7 to 11 cycles. TCRdb used MiXCR to reprocess the 5' RACE reads, holding one entry per CDR3 protein. Among about a million distinct CDR3 sequences listed, about 51% were seen once. The V gene's germline CDR1 is MNHNS and CDR2 SASEGT. The CDR3 consists of 15 residues. V gave up 4 bases and J gave up 5 bases; unmatched junction bases: 8. This clonotype was found a few times. Its antigen is not identified. J is TRBJ2-3 and V is TRBV6-1; 8 nucleotides line up with TRBD2. Sequencing was carried out using blood. The TCR comes from a woman between 55 and 75 years old in good health. DNA for the CDR3: TGTGCCAGCAGTGCACGGGAGGGCCGAGGAGATACGCAGTATTTT. Amino acid sequence: CASSAREGRGDTQYF.